Listed below are T cell receptor beta chains from one sample, sequenced in a study of blood T cell repertoires in COVID-19. Sequencing was performed with immunoSEQ multiplex PCR; in TCRdb, only in-frame clones are kept and a portion is missing. This repertoire shows about 250,000 clones, 80% to 90% found once; its top ten account for around 1.4%. Sequencing was carried out using peripheral blood. These receptors all stem from an elderly man with acute or convalescent COVID-19. Each CDR3 is given with its conserved first and last residue. D genes are given only for firm matches. Clone size is given for some rows only: seen once, a few or many times, or a class if the clone is expanded.

D gene: TRBD1
clone size: NA
J gene: TRBJ1-2
V gene: TRBV4-2
CDR3 DNA: TGTGCCAGCAGCCAAGAATCGAACAGGGGCCTTACCTATGGCTACACCTTC
CDR3 protein: CASSQESNRGLTYGYTF

D gene: TRBD2
clone size: NA
J gene: TRBJ2-7
V gene: TRBV28
CDR3 DNA: TGTGCCAGCAGGCTTAGCGGGTATGCTAACGAGCAGTACTTC
CDR3 protein: CASRLSGYANEQYF

D gene: NA
clone size: NA
J gene: TRBJ1-4
V gene: TRBV27
CDR3 DNA: TGTGCCAGCAGGGGACGGGGGGCTAATGAAAAACTGTTTTTT
CDR3 protein: CASRGRGANEKLFF

D gene: NA
clone size: NA
J gene: TRBJ2-3
V gene: TRBV12-3/TRBV12-4
CDR3 DNA: TGTGCCAGCAGTTTCGTCACAGATACGCAGTATTTT
CDR3 protein: CASSFVTDTQYF

D gene: TRBD1
clone size: once
J gene: TRBJ1-2
V gene: TRBV27
CDR3 DNA: TGTGCCAGCAGTCCAGGGGGCGTTTGGAACTATGGCTACACCTTC
CDR3 protein: CASSPGGVWNYGYTF

D gene: NA
clone size: few
J gene: TRBJ2-1
V gene: TRBV27
CDR3 DNA: TGTGCCAGCAGTTTAGGGGACTCGGTCTACAATGAGCAGTTCTTC
CDR3 protein: CASSLGDSVYNEQFF

D gene: TRBD1
clone size: NA
J gene: TRBJ1-2
V gene: TRBV7-3
CDR3 DNA: TGTGCCAGCAGTCCAACAGGGGGCAGCTATGGCTACACCTTC
CDR3 protein: CASSPTGGSYGYTF

D gene: TRBD2
clone size: once
J gene: TRBJ2-5
V gene: TRBV3-1/TRBV3-2
CDR3 DNA: TGTGCCAGCAGCGATCTAGCGGAAGAGACCCAGTACTTC
CDR3 protein: CASSDLAEETQYF

D gene: NA
clone size: NA
J gene: TRBJ1-5
V gene: TRBV6-2/TRBV6-3
CDR3 DNA: TGTGCCAGCAGTTCCGGACACGGCAATCAGCCCCAGCATTTT
CDR3 protein: CASSSGHGNQPQHF

D gene: TRBD2
clone size: NA
J gene: TRBJ2-7
V gene: TRBV5-5
CDR3 DNA: TGTGCCAGCAGCTTGGGCTCTTTCATCGGGACTAGTGGTTCCTACGAGCAGTACTTC
CDR3 protein: CASSLGSFIGTSGSYEQYF

D gene: NA
clone size: NA
J gene: TRBJ1-3
V gene: TRBV4-1
CDR3 DNA: TGCGCCAGCAGCCCGAGTCCCGGAGGAGCTGGAAACACCATATATTTT
CDR3 protein: CASSPSPGGAGNTIYF

D gene: NA
clone size: NA
J gene: TRBJ1-3
V gene: TRBV5-1
CDR3 DNA: TGCGCCAGCAGTTCCGGTAGTTCAGGAAACACCATATATTTT
CDR3 protein: CASSSGSSGNTIYF

D gene: NA
clone size: few
J gene: TRBJ2-1
V gene: TRBV7-8
CDR3 DNA: TGTGCCAGCAGCAGGGTGCGGGAAAACGAGCAGTTCTTC
CDR3 protein: CASSRVRENEQFF

D gene: TRBD2
clone size: once
J gene: TRBJ2-1
V gene: TRBV5-1
CDR3 DNA: TGCGCCAGCAGTAGTAGCGGGGGTAGCTCCTACAATGAGCAGTTCTTC
CDR3 protein: CASSSSGGSSYNEQFF

D gene: TRBD1
clone size: NA
J gene: TRBJ1-1
V gene: TRBV5-4
CDR3 DNA: TGTGCCAGCAGCGGGGGACAGGGGCTGAGCACTGAAGCTTTCTTT
CDR3 protein: CASSGGQGLSTEAFF

D gene: NA
clone size: NA
J gene: TRBJ2-5
V gene: TRBV7-6
CDR3 DNA: TGTGCCAGCAGCCAACTAAGAGAGACCCAGTACTTC
CDR3 protein: CASSQLRETQYF

D gene: TRBD2
clone size: NA
J gene: TRBJ2-3
V gene: TRBV7-7
CDR3 DNA: TGTGCCAGCAGCTTAGCGTCGGGGGGGACAGATACGCAGTATTTT
CDR3 protein: CASSLASGGTDTQYF

D gene: TRBD2
clone size: NA
J gene: TRBJ2-1
V gene: TRBV28
CDR3 DNA: TGTGCCAGCAGCTCCAGCGGGGAGGGCCAAGATGAGCAGTTCTTC
CDR3 protein: CASSSSGEGQDEQFF

D gene: NA
clone size: NA
J gene: TRBJ2-3
V gene: TRBV7-9
CDR3 DNA: TGTGCCAGCAGCTCGACTAACTTGGGGACAGATACGCAGTATTTT
CDR3 protein: CASSSTNLGTDTQYF

D gene: TRBD2
clone size: NA
J gene: TRBJ2-7
V gene: TRBV10-3
CDR3 DNA: TGTGCCATTTCCGCCCGGACAGGGGGGACTAGCGGGAGCGACGAGCAGTACTTC
CDR3 protein: CAISARTGGTSGSDEQYF

D gene: TRBD1
clone size: once
J gene: TRBJ1-2
V gene: TRBV6-5
CDR3 DNA: TGTGCCAGCAGGACTCGGGACAGGGATTATGGCTACACCTTC
CDR3 protein: CASRTRDRDYGYTF

D gene: TRBD1
clone size: NA
J gene: TRBJ1-2
V gene: TRBV27
CDR3 DNA: TGTGCCAGCAGTGACAGGGGAGGATATGGCTACACCTTC
CDR3 protein: CASSDRGGYGYTF

D gene: TRBD1
clone size: NA
J gene: TRBJ1-1
V gene: TRBV5-1
CDR3 DNA: TGCGCCAGCAGCTTGGGGACAGGGGTCACTGAAGCTTTCTTT
CDR3 protein: CASSLGTGVTEAFF

D gene: NA
clone size: NA
J gene: TRBJ2-2
V gene: TRBV2
CDR3 DNA: TGTGCCAGCAGTGGGGAGGTCGGGGAGCTGTTTTTT
CDR3 protein: CASSGEVGELFF

D gene: NA
clone size: NA
J gene: TRBJ2-2
V gene: TRBV7-3
CDR3 DNA: TGTGCCAGCAGCTTTCTGAACACCGGGGAGCTGTTTTTT
CDR3 protein: CASSFLNTGELFF

D gene: NA
clone size: few
J gene: TRBJ1-2
V gene: TRBV10-2
CDR3 DNA: TGCGCCAGCAGTGAGTCCAGGGGCGCAGGCTATGGCTACACCTTC
CDR3 protein: CASSESRGAGYGYTF

D gene: NA
clone size: NA
J gene: TRBJ2-1
V gene: TRBV4-3
CDR3 DNA: TGCGCCAGCAGCCGTTCGAGGAATGAGCAGTTCTTC
CDR3 protein: CASSRSRNEQFF

D gene: NA
clone size: NA
J gene: TRBJ1-5
V gene: TRBV19
CDR3 DNA: TGTGCCAGTAGTATACAGGGGCCTAATCAGCCCCAGCATTTT
CDR3 protein: CASSIQGPNQPQHF

D gene: NA
clone size: NA
J gene: TRBJ1-1
V gene: TRBV6-1
CDR3 DNA: TGTGCCAGCAGTGACGCCGGGACTAAAAGCACTGAAGCTTTCTTT
CDR3 protein: CASSDAGTKSTEAFF

D gene: TRBD1
clone size: once
J gene: TRBJ2-2
V gene: TRBV18
CDR3 DNA: TGTGCCAGCTCACCACCGACAGGGGGCGCGAGCACCGGGGAGCTGTTTTTT
CDR3 protein: CASSPPTGGASTGELFF

D gene: NA
clone size: once
J gene: TRBJ2-5
V gene: TRBV11-1
CDR3 DNA: TGTGCCAGCAGCAAACGACAGGCTATCCTCCAAGAGACCCAGTACTTC
CDR3 protein: CASSKRQAILQETQYF

D gene: TRBD2
clone size: NA
J gene: TRBJ2-1
V gene: TRBV5-1
CDR3 DNA: TGCGCCAGCAGCCCCGTCTCAGGACTAGCGGGCGACAATGAGCAGTTCTTC
CDR3 protein: CASSPVSGLAGDNEQFF

D gene: NA
clone size: NA
J gene: TRBJ2-5
V gene: TRBV4-1
CDR3 DNA: TGCGCCAGCAGCCAAGAAAACTCGGCGGGTTGGTACCAAGAGACCCAGTACTTC
CDR3 protein: CASSQENSAGWYQETQYF

D gene: NA
clone size: few
J gene: TRBJ1-6
V gene: TRBV5-6
CDR3 DNA: TGTGCCAGCAGTTTGGGGCATACGAATTCACCCCTCCACTTT
CDR3 protein: CASSLGHTNSPLHF

D gene: NA
clone size: NA
J gene: TRBJ2-1
V gene: TRBV19
CDR3 DNA: TGTGCCAGTACTCCGGGACTTAACTACAATGAGCAGTTCTTC
CDR3 protein: CASTPGLNYNEQFF

D gene: NA
clone size: NA
J gene: TRBJ1-1
V gene: TRBV7-2
CDR3 DNA: TGTGCCAGCAGCTTTATGCTATCGAGGTTGAACACTGAAGCTTTCTTT
CDR3 protein: CASSFMLSRLNTEAFF

D gene: NA
clone size: NA
J gene: TRBJ1-2
V gene: TRBV12-5
CDR3 DNA: TGTGCTAGTAGCAACAGCTATGGCTACACCTTC
CDR3 protein: CASSNSYGYTF

D gene: NA
clone size: NA
J gene: TRBJ1-1
V gene: TRBV18
CDR3 DNA: TGTGCCAGCTCGCTTAGACCGGGACAATCTGAAGCTTTCTTT
CDR3 protein: CASSLRPGQSEAFF

D gene: NA
clone size: once
J gene: TRBJ2-5
V gene: TRBV27
CDR3 DNA: TGTGCCAGCAGTCCCTGGGCAGGGTCAGAGACCCAGTACTTC
CDR3 protein: CASSPWAGSETQYF

D gene: NA
clone size: NA
J gene: TRBJ1-2
V gene: TRBV18
CDR3 DNA: TGTGCCAGCTCACCACCGGTCTCAAGGGGAGGCTACACCTTC
CDR3 protein: CASSPPVSRGGYTF

D gene: TRBD1
clone size: few
J gene: TRBJ1-5
V gene: TRBV9
CDR3 DNA: TGTGCCAGCAGCGCGGGACAGGGCGATCAGCCCCAGCATTTT
CDR3 protein: CASSAGQGDQPQHF

D gene: NA
clone size: once
J gene: TRBJ1-4
V gene: TRBV14
CDR3 DNA: TGTGCCAGCAGCCCCGTGGCAGGTTCTTTCGAAAAACTGTTTTTT
CDR3 protein: CASSPVAGSFEKLFF

D gene: TRBD1
clone size: NA
J gene: TRBJ1-1
V gene: TRBV5-6
CDR3 DNA: TGTGCCAGCAGCTTCAGGGGGACGAACACTGAAGCTTTCTTT
CDR3 protein: CASSFRGTNTEAFF

D gene: NA
clone size: NA
J gene: TRBJ1-1
V gene: TRBV2
CDR3 DNA: TGTGCCAGCAGCCTAACAGGAGCAGAAGCTTTCTTT
CDR3 protein: CASSLTGAEAFF

D gene: NA
clone size: NA
J gene: TRBJ2-1
V gene: TRBV7-2
CDR3 DNA: TGTGCCAGCAGCACCGGTGGGGCGGTCTACAATGAGCAGTTCTTC
CDR3 protein: CASSTGGAVYNEQFF

D gene: TRBD2
clone size: once
J gene: TRBJ2-4
V gene: TRBV7-2
CDR3 DNA: TGTGCCAGCAGCCCCGTTCGGGCGGGAGTAGATATTCAGTACTTC
CDR3 protein: CASSPVRAGVDIQYF

D gene: NA
clone size: NA
J gene: TRBJ2-4
V gene: TRBV4-3
CDR3 DNA: TGCGCCAGCAGCCAAGAGTCATTACAAGCCAAAAACATTCAGTACTTC
CDR3 protein: CASSQESLQAKNIQYF

D gene: TRBD1
clone size: NA
J gene: TRBJ2-2
V gene: TRBV6-5
CDR3 DNA: TGTGCCAGCACCCAGAGAGGGGGCTTTGGCGGGGAGCTGTTTTTT
CDR3 protein: CASTQRGGFGGELFF

D gene: NA
clone size: NA
J gene: TRBJ1-1
V gene: TRBV2
CDR3 DNA: TGTGCCGGAAGGGGAGGAGGGACTGAAGCTTTCTTT
CDR3 protein: CAGRGGGTEAFF

D gene: NA
clone size: few
J gene: TRBJ2-7
V gene: TRBV11-2
CDR3 DNA: TGTGCCAGCAACGGTCCCGGTGGCTACGAGCAGTACTTC
CDR3 protein: CASNGPGGYEQYF

D gene: TRBD1
clone size: NA
J gene: TRBJ2-3
V gene: TRBV6-4
CDR3 DNA: TGTGCCATCCGAGGGACAGGCCCTTGGTATTTT
CDR3 protein: CAIRGTGPWYF

D gene: TRBD1
clone size: NA
J gene: TRBJ1-6
V gene: TRBV27
CDR3 DNA: TGTGCCAGCAGGGGACAGGGGAATTCACCCCTCCACTTT
CDR3 protein: CASRGQGNSPLHF

D gene: NA
clone size: NA
J gene: TRBJ2-1
V gene: TRBV3-1/TRBV3-2
CDR3 DNA: TGTGCCAGCAGCCAAGCCCTACCGGGACTCATTTTGTTCTTC
CDR3 protein: CASSQALPGLILFF

D gene: NA
clone size: NA
J gene: TRBJ2-5
V gene: TRBV6-5
CDR3 DNA: TGTGCCAGCAGTCTTCCGAGATGGCAAGAGACCCAGTACTTC
CDR3 protein: CASSLPRWQETQYF

D gene: NA
clone size: NA
J gene: TRBJ2-1
V gene: TRBV28
CDR3 DNA: TGTGCCAGCACCTCCGGCCGCTCGGGTTGGAAAGTCAATGAGCAGTTCTTC
CDR3 protein: CASTSGRSGWKVNEQFF

D gene: NA
clone size: NA
J gene: TRBJ2-2
V gene: TRBV9
CDR3 DNA: TGTGCCAGCAGCCCGAGCGGGTTGAACACCGGGGAGCTGTTTTTT
CDR3 protein: CASSPSGLNTGELFF

D gene: TRBD1
clone size: NA
J gene: TRBJ2-7
V gene: TRBV7-2
CDR3 DNA: TGTGCCAGCGCCCTGGGACAGGGACCCTACGAGCAGTACTTC
CDR3 protein: CASALGQGPYEQYF

D gene: TRBD1
clone size: few
J gene: TRBJ1-2
V gene: TRBV28
CDR3 DNA: TGTGCCAGCAGGGGACAGGGCTTTGGCTACACCTTC
CDR3 protein: CASRGQGFGYTF

D gene: TRBD1
clone size: once
J gene: TRBJ1-3
V gene: TRBV9
CDR3 DNA: TGTGCCAGCAGCTATTCAACGGGACAGGATTCTGGAAACACCATATATTTT
CDR3 protein: CASSYSTGQDSGNTIYF